This entry concerns a single T cell receptor beta chain. This sample is drawn from a study of blood T cell repertoires in COVID-19. Sequencing used immunoSEQ multiplex PCR; TCRdb keeps in-frame clones, though not all of them. Here the sample spans about 240,000 clones, 81% being singletons. This CDR3 comprises 17 residues. The ends lost 6 bases at V and 7 bases at J; junction bases unmatched: 16. The germline gives CDR1 MNHNY, CDR2 SVGAGI (reference sequence). Source material: peripheral blood. This TCR came from a woman of 80 years or more with COVID-19, enrolled during active disease. The chain links TRBV6-6 to TRBJ2-1, with 9 bases aligning to TRBD2. CDR3 amino acids: CASRRYPPGLAWNEQFF. The CDR3, as DNA: TGTGCCAGCAGGCGATATCCACCGGGACTAGCCTGGAATGAGCAGTTCTTC.